The 21 T cell receptor beta chains below were found in one sample sequenced in a study of vaccination and CD4 T cells after COVID-19. Once obtained from cultured CD4+ T cells, the DNA was sequenced using the Oncomine TCR Beta short-read assay. TCRdb re-called the PCR reads through MiXCR, storing one row per CDR3 protein. The data hold roughly 6,600 distinct CDR3 sequences, with about 20% observed a single time. Specified treatment: roughly 10-day PBMC culture with coronavirus spike peptide pools or control peptides (ViraFEST assay). Their recognized antigens are unknown. The sample was CD4+ T cells from blood, cultured in vitro, taken after SARS-CoV-2 vaccination. These receptor sequences come from a human donor who had recovered from COVID-19.

J is TRBJ2-5 and V is TRBV29-1, with D perhaps TRBD2 (5 bases). V was trimmed by 3 bases and J by 5 bases, leaving 19 bases between them. Germline lookup yields CDR1 SQVTM and CDR2 ANQGSEA. This CDR3 is 15 amino acids long. CDR3 residues: CSVEPARGPGETQYF. The CDR3 DNA follows: TGCAGCGTTGAGCCAGCGAGAGGGCCGGGGGAGACCCAGTACTTC. Full variable domain (outside the CDR3, taken from reference TRBV29-1 and TRBJ2-5): SAVISQKPSRDICQRGTSLTIQCQVDSQVTMMFWYRQQPGQSLTLIATANQGSEATYESGFVIDKFPISRPNLTFSTLTVSNMSPEDSSIYLCSVEPARGPGETQYFGPGTRLLVL.

The gene calls are TRBV19 and TRBJ1-6, with 10 bases lining up with TRBD1. V lost 5 bases to trimming and J lost 7 bases; unmatched junction nucleotides: 5. CDR1 LNHDA and CDR2 SQIVND come from the germline V gene (reference sequence). The CDR3 has 15 residues. The CDR3, as DNA: TGTGCCAGTAGTCTCGACAGGGGGCGGAATTCACCCCTCCACTTT. Its protein is CASSLDRGRNSPLHF.

By sample fraction, this clonotype is medium-sized. V gene TRBV7-9 combines with J gene TRBJ1-2; D is undetermined. V was trimmed by 1 base and J by 2 bases, leaving 11 bases between them. From germline, CDR1 is SEHNR and CDR2 FQNEAQ (reference sequence). This CDR3 region has 15 residues. The CDR3 nucleotides are TGTGCCAGCAGCTTAGGATTGACACCGAACTATGGCTACACCTTC. Translating gives CASSLGLTPNYGYTF.

The rearrangement uses TRBV6-1 and TRBJ2-1, with 10 positions matching TRBD1. The germline gives CDR1 MNHNS, CDR2 SASEGT. V shed 3 bases, J shed 4 bases, and the junction held 3 bases outside the gene matches. CDR3 length equals 15 residues. CDR3 residues: CASSDRDRGYNEQFF. The CDR3 nucleotides read TGTGCCAGCAGTGACCGGGACAGGGGATACAATGAGCAGTTCTTC.

The chain uses TRBV28 and TRBJ1-1, with D tentatively TRBD1 (6 bases). Trimming took off 3 bases at V and 3 bases at J, with 11 bases between the two ends. The CDR3 runs to 14 residues. CDR1 and CDR2 (germline): MDHEN, SYDVKM. The CDR3 loop reads CASSLSGGHTEAFF. CDR3 in DNA: TGTGCCAGCAGTTTGTCGGGGGGGCACACTGAAGCTTTCTTT.

Relative to its sample, this clonotype is medium-sized. The rearrangement joins TRBV7-3 to TRBJ2-1; no clear D gene. There are 13 residues in the CDR3. Looked up from germline, CDR1 is SGHTA and CDR2 is FQGTGA. The V gene lost 3 bases and the J gene lost 5 bases, with 8 bases spanning the gap. This CDR3 is CASSFGPNNEQFF. The CDR3 region has the DNA TGTGCCAGCAGCTTCGGTCCAAACAATGAGCAGTTCTTC. Full variable domain (rest looked up from reference TRBV7-3 and TRBJ2-1): GAGVSQTPSNKVTEKGKYVELRCDPISGHTALYWYRQSLGQGPEFLIYFQGTGAADDSGLPNDRFFAVRPEGSVSTLKIQRTERGDSAVYLCASSFGPNNEQFFGPGTRLTVL.

By share of the sample, this clonotype is medium-sized. The chain uses TRBV7-9 and TRBJ1-2; no definite D call. V was shortened by 1 base and J by 7 bases, with 10 bases between the two germline ends. The CDR3 extends over 13 amino acids. The germline V gene encodes CDR1 SEHNR and CDR2 FQNEAQ (reference sequence). CDR3 in amino acids: CASSLEAFLGYTF. In DNA form, the CDR3 reads TGTGCCAGCAGCTTAGAGGCATTCCTTGGCTACACCTTC.

This clonotype is labeled medium-sized (0.01 to 0.1%). The chain combines TRBV7-2 with TRBJ1-6; D is uncertain. Germline assignment: CDR1 SGHTA and CDR2 FQGNSA. This CDR3 has 14 residues. Trimming left V 5 bases short and J 4 bases short, with 9 bases between. The CDR3 DNA sequence: TGTGCCAGCAGCCCGCGGAATTATAATTCACCCCTCCACTTT. This encodes CASSPRNYNSPLHF.

Within the sample, this clonotype is medium-sized (0.01 to 0.1%). This chain uses TRBV7-9 with TRBJ2-3; TRBD1 might be the D (6 bases). The CDR3 has 15 residues. V was pared by 5 bases and J by 2 bases, with 14 bases between. The germline V gene encodes CDR1 SEHNR and CDR2 FQNEAQ (reference sequence). The CDR3: CASSPVGQTTDTQYF. DNA of the CDR3: TGTGCCAGCAGCCCAGTCGGACAGACCACAGATACGCAGTATTTT.

This clonotype is judged medium-sized. The chain links TRBV20-1 to TRBJ2-7; D might be TRBD2 (6 bases). V was pared by 3 bases and J by 4 bases, with 13 bases between. Germline CDR1 DFQATT, CDR2 SNEGSKA (reference sequence). This CDR3 spans 13 amino acids. CDR3 sequence reads: CSARGLKPYEQYF. In DNA, the CDR3 is TGCAGTGCTAGGGGACTTAAACCGTACGAGCAGTACTTC.

The chain carries TRBV11-2 and TRBJ1-1; D remains ambiguous. Trimming removed 3 bases at V and 1 base at J, with 9 bases between. Germline assignment: CDR1 SGHAT and CDR2 FQNNGV. CDR3 length equals 14 residues. In DNA, the CDR3 is TGTGCCAGCAGCTTGAATGGAGAGAACACTGAAGCTTTCTTT. It encodes CASSLNGENTEAFF.

This clonotype is medium-sized within its sample. The V and J genes are TRBV20-1 and TRBJ2-5, with 9 positions matching TRBD2. Germline CDR1 is DFQATT and CDR2 is SNEGSKA (reference sequence). The CDR3 consists of 14 residues. Trimming at V came to 6 bases and at J to 0 bases, leaving 5 bases not matched to a gene. The CDR3 nucleotides are TGCAGTGCCCCTAGCGGGGCGCACCAAGAGACCCAGTACTTC. It codes for CSAPSGAHQETQYF.

The rearrangement uses TRBV6-1 and TRBJ1-1, with a tentative D call TRBD1 (5 bases). Germline loops: CDR1 MNHNS, CDR2 SASEGT. V lost 6 bases and J lost 4, with 18 bases in between. The CDR3 runs to 15 residues. The CDR3 reads CASSRNYRGPTEAFF. CDR3 DNA: TGTGCCAGCAGCCGTAACTATAGGGGACCCACTGAAGCTTTCTTT.

This chain joins TRBV6-5 and TRBJ2-3; D gene unclear. Trimming pared 2 bases from V and 6 bases from J, leaving 9 bases between. CDR3 length equals 13 residues. Germline CDR1 and CDR2: MNHEY and SVGAGI. CDR3 DNA: TGTGCCAGCAGTTACCCACCTAGGGATACGCAGTATTTT. This codes for CASSYPPRDTQYF.

This clonotype turned up a few times. The rearrangement joins TRBV6-5 to TRBJ1-1; 7 bases are shared with TRBD1. After removal of 4 bases from V and 8 bases from J, the junction contained 7 bases not matched to a gene. Germline CDR1 MNHEY, CDR2 SVGAGI. This CDR3 spans 13 amino acids. CDR3 region: CASSFRDSTEAFF. The DNA of the CDR3 is TGTGCCAGCAGTTTCCGGGACAGTACAGAAGCTTTCTTT.

V usage is TRBV11-3 and J usage is TRBJ2-1; 7 nucleotides agree with TRBD1. Germline V lookup: CDR1 SGHNT, CDR2 YENEEA. The CDR3 has 15 amino acids. V lost 3 bases and J lost 5; bases outside the gene matches: 7. The CDR3 sequence is CASSLGQRGDNEQFF. As DNA, the CDR3 is TGTGCCAGCAGCTTGGGACAGCGAGGGGACAATGAGCAGTTCTTC.

There are a few counts of this clonotype. The chain links TRBV20-1 to TRBJ2-1, with D possibly matching TRBD2 (5 bases). The CDR3 totals 14 residues. Germline CDR1 is DFQATT and CDR2 is SNEGSKA (reference sequence). Between the trimmed V and J ends, which lost 1 base and 6 bases, there was a span of 13 bases. CDR3 protein: CSARGHVRANEQFF. CDR3 nucleotides: TGCAGTGCTAGAGGTCACGTGAGGGCCAATGAGCAGTTCTTC.

With regard to this clonotype: A much larger clone differs by one base, so this may be a read error. The gene calls are TRBV20-1 and TRBJ2-1; D remains unclear. Germline loops: CDR1 DFQATT, CDR2 SNEGSKA (reference sequence). The CDR3 consists of 13 residues. CDR3 nucleotide sequence: TGCAGTGCTAGAGCCTCACAGCTCTACGAGCAGCACTTC. Protein product: CSARASQLYEQHF.

This clonotype is deemed medium-sized. The rearrangement joins TRBV6-1 to TRBJ2-5; 16 bases are a match to TRBD2. This CDR3 is built from 19 residues. Germline V CDR1 and CDR2: MNHNS, SASEGT. V lost 11 bases to trimming and J lost 2 bases; unmatched junction nucleotides: 17. The CDR3 here is CACKTPTGTSGGGQETQYF. The DNA of the CDR3 is TGTGCCTGCAAAACCCCAACCGGGACTAGCGGGGGGGGGCAAGAGACCCAGTACTTC.

The CDR3: CASSINTPLDSYEQYF. The CDR3, as DNA: TGTGCCAGCAGCATAAACACCCCCCTAGACTCCTACGAGCAGTACTTC. The chain employs TRBV2 and TRBJ2-7; D is ambiguous. CDR3 length: 16 residues. Germline CDR1 reads SNHLY; CDR2 reads FYNNEI. V lost 6 bases and J lost 0, with 18 bases in between. Using reference TRBV2 and TRBJ2-7 for the parts outside the CDR3, the full variable domain is EPEVTQTPSHQVTQMGQEVILRCVPISNHLYFYWYRQILGQKVEFLVSFYNNEISEKSEIFDDQFSVERPDGSNFTLKIRSTKLEDSAMYFCASSINTPLDSYEQYFGPGTRLTVT.

The V call is TRBV7-2, the J call TRBJ1-2; possible D gene TRBD1, 6 bases. This CDR3 is 13 amino acids long. Germline loops: CDR1 SGHTA, CDR2 FQGNSA. V gave up 3 bases and J gave up 8 bases, with 13 bases separating them. The CDR3 region is CASSFTGTQGYTF. The CDR3 bases are TGTGCCAGCAGCTTCACAGGGACTCAAGGCTACACCTTC.